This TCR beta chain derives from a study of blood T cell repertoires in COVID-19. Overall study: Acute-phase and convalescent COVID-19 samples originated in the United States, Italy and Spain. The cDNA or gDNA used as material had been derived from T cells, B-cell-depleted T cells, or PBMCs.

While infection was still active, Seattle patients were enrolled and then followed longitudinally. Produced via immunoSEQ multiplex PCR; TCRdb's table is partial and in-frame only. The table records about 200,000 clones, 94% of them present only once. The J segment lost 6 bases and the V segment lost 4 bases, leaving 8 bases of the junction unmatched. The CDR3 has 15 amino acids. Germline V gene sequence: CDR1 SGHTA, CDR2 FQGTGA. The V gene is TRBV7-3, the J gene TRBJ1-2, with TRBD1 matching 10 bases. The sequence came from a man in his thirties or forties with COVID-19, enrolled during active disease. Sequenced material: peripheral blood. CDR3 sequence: CASSYLDRGKDGYTF. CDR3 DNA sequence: TGTGCCAGCAGCTACCTGGACAGGGGGAAAGATGGCTACACCTTC.